These 27 T cell receptor beta chains came from one sample sequenced in a study of Ad26.COV2.S vaccination and SARS-CoV-2 variants. The sample's treatment: about 20 received Ad26.COV2.S at low or high dose, single or two shots; several received placebo; per-sample allocation not given. Samples were taken on day 63 after the first vaccine or placebo injection. TCRdb's table, derived via immunoSEQ multiplex PCR, lists solely in-frame clones and lacks some. This table holds roughly 320,000 clones, around four fifths found once. The sequenced sample was peripheral blood, obtained in a trial of Ad26.COV2.S vaccine versus placebo. The receptors shown here come from a person between 18 and 59 years old who received the Ad26.COV2.S COVID-19 vaccine or a placebo.

The V and J genes are TRBV21-1 and TRBJ1-6. TRBV21-1 is an annotated pseudogene. This CDR3 has 17 residues. The CDR3 DNA reads as TGTGCCAGCAGCAAAGAAAGGCACTCCAAAGGAAATTCACCCCTCCACTTT. Translating it yields CASSKERHSKGNSPLHF.

The chain is built from TRBV7-8 and TRBJ2-7; weak D call: TRBD2 (6 bases). The CDR3 spans 15 residues. Trimming cost V 5 bases and J 6 bases, with 20 bases left between them. CDR1 is SGHVS, CDR2 FQNEAQ, per germline. The CDR3 nucleotides read TGTGCCAGCAGCGCTGACTCCGGAGGGTCGGGCGAGCAGTACTTC. Its translation is CASSADSGGSGEQYF. Drawing the rest from reference TRBV7-8 and TRBJ2-7, the complete variable domain is GAGVSQSPRYKVAKRGQDVALRCDPISGHVSLFWYQQALGQGPEFLTYFQNEAQLDKSGLPSDRFFAERPEGSVSTLKIQRTQQEDSAVYLCASSADSGGSGEQYFGPGTRLTVT.

The genes are TRBV9 and TRBJ2-5; D not certain. V was cut by 3 bases and J by 5 bases, with 8 bases left in between. Germline V gene data show CDR1 as SGDLS and CDR2 as YYNGEE. There are 12 residues in the CDR3. The CDR3 here is CASSALGETQYF. CDR3 nucleotide sequence: TGTGCCAGCAGCGCCTTGGGGGAGACCCAGTACTTC. Full variable domain (rest looked up from reference TRBV9 and TRBJ2-5): DSGVTQTPKHLITATGQRVTLRCSPRSGDLSVYWYQQSLDQGLQFLIQYYNGEERAKGNILERFSAQQFPDLHSELNLSSLELGDSALYFCASSALGETQYFGPGTRLLVL.

This clone was picked up one time. The chain couples TRBV5-1 to TRBJ1-2, with 11 bases that match TRBD1. CDR1 is SGHRS, CDR2 YFSETQ, per germline. The CDR3 spans 15 residues. After removal of 4 bases from V and 5 bases from J, the junction contained 7 bases not matched to a gene. CDR3 nucleotide sequence: TGCGCCAGCAGCGGTGGTGGGACAGGGGGTTATGGCTACACCTTC. Amino acid sequence: CASSGGGTGGYGYTF.

V is TRBV6-2 or TRBV6-3 and J is TRBJ2-7; D call uncertain. Germline CDR1 is MNHEY and CDR2 is SVGEGT. V was pared by 4 bases and J by 3 bases, with 16 bases between. CDR3 length: 15 amino acids. The CDR3 loop is CASSSRAPNLYEQYF. In DNA, the CDR3 is TGTGCCAGCAGTTCACGGGCCCCAAACCTCTACGAGCAGTACTTC.

The rearrangement uses TRBV19 and TRBJ1-1, with 8 bases matching TRBD1. V shed 2 bases, J shed 4 bases, and the junction held 0 bases outside the gene matches. This CDR3 region has 13 residues. CDR1 is LNHDA, CDR2 SQIVND, per germline (reference sequence). The CDR3 reads CASSITGGTEAFF. CDR3 sequence (DNA): TGTGCCAGTAGTATAACAGGGGGCACTGAAGCTTTCTTT.

The rearrangement joins TRBV5-1 to TRBJ1-1; TRBD1 might be the D (6 bases). Germline CDR1 and CDR2: SGHRS and YFSETQ. The CDR3 covers 14 residues. V dropped 4 bases and J dropped 4 bases, with 14 bases sitting between them. CDR3 region: CASSGGTGFTEAFF. The CDR3 nucleotides read TGCGCCAGCAGCGGGGGAACAGGGTTCACTGAAGCTTTCTTT.

Comments on this clone: This sample also contains other DNA sequences that code for the same CDR3. V usage is TRBV10-3 and J usage is TRBJ2-6; 7 bases agree with TRBD2. Germline assignment: CDR1 ENHRY and CDR2 SYGVKD. The CDR3 consists of 18 residues. V was pared by 6 bases and J by 0 bases, with 11 bases of the junction left unmatched. CDR3 region: CAIRGGGAQLSGANVLTF. As DNA, the CDR3 is TGTGCCATCAGGGGGGGAGGGGCCCAGCTCTCTGGGGCCAACGTCCTGACTTTC.

This clone turned up a few times. The CDR3 DNA reads TGTGCCAGCAGCTGGGCTAGCGGCGCGAACACCGGGGAGCTGTTTTTT. Protein sequence: CASSWASGANTGELFF. The gene calls are TRBV11-2 and TRBJ2-2, with 7 bases aligning to TRBD2. Looked up from germline, CDR1 is SGHAT and CDR2 is FQNNGV. V shed 4 bases and J 0 bases; nucleotides not matched to a gene: 5. This CDR3 has 16 residues.

The chain couples TRBV7-3 to TRBJ2-1, with 8 bases lining up with TRBD1. The V gene's germline CDR1 is SGHTA and CDR2 FQGTGA. The CDR3 has 11 residues. The ends lost 6 bases at V and 15 bases at J; junction bases unmatched: 7. In DNA, the CDR3 is TGTGCCAGCAGGTCCGGGGACAGGTTGTTCTTC. This sequence encodes CASRSGDRLFF.

The chain employs TRBV7-6 and TRBJ2-5; possibly TRBD2 for D (5 bases). The CDR3 is 15 amino acids. Germline V CDR1 and CDR2: SGHVS, FNYEAQ. The V gene lost 1 base and the J gene lost 4 bases, with 13 bases spanning the gap. This CDR3 is CASSLDYRGRETQYF. The CDR3 region has the DNA TGTGCCAGCAGCTTAGACTATCGGGGTAGAGAGACCCAGTACTTC.

To note about this clone: Other DNA variants within this sample encode the same CDR3. The rearrangement joins TRBV28 to TRBJ1-2, with D perhaps matching TRBD1 (5 bases). The V end was cut by 3 bases, the J end by 2 bases, with 7 bases between. Germline assignment: CDR1 MDHEN and CDR2 SYDVKM. The CDR3 consists of 13 residues. CDR3 DNA sequence: TGTGCCAGCAGTTTCGGGGGGAACTATGGCTACACCTTC. It translates to CASSFGGNYGYTF.

The rearrangement joins TRBV7-9 to TRBJ1-5; maybe TRBD1 (6 bases). The CDR3 consists of 14 residues. CDR1 SEHNR and CDR2 FQNEAQ come from the germline V gene (reference sequence). Trimming took 4 bases from V and 3 from J, leaving 10 bases between them. The CDR3 sequence is CASSSGQPNQPQHF. Written as DNA, the CDR3 is TGTGCCAGCAGCTCCGGACAGCCCAATCAGCCCCAGCATTTT.

V and J are TRBV10-2 and TRBJ2-7, with D possibly matching TRBD2 (5 bases). The CDR3 runs to 17 residues. Trimming removed 6 bases from V and 3 bases from J, with 24 bases in between. CDR1 and CDR2 (germline): WSHSY, SAAADI. The CDR3 DNA reads TGCGCCAGCAGAAGGCCAACGGAACTAGAAGGATTCTACGAGCAGTACTTC. Its protein is CASRRPTELEGFYEQYF.

This chain joins TRBV18 and TRBJ1-5; D is unclear. CDR3 size: 13 residues. Germline V gene sequence: CDR1 KGHSH, CDR2 LQKENI. The V and J ends lost 1 base and 3 bases respectively, with 4 bases between them. The chain's CDR3 is CASSPQTNQPQHF. The CDR3 nucleotides are TGTGCCAGCTCACCACAGACCAATCAGCCCCAGCATTTT.

The CDR3 sequence is CASSRGGANEKLFF. The CDR3 DNA is TGTGCCAGCAGCCGAGGTGGGGCTAATGAAAAACTGTTTTTT. The rearrangement joins TRBV3-1 (or the pseudogene TRBV3-2) to TRBJ1-4; no reliable D call. The CDR3 has 14 residues. Between the trimmed V and J ends, which lost 4 bases and 3 bases, there was a span of 9 bases. Germline V gives CDR1 LGHDT, CDR2 YNNKEL (reference sequence).

V and J are TRBV6-1 and TRBJ2-1, with D unresolved. The ends were cut back, 1 base at V and 5 bases at J, with 9 bases in the middle. The V gene's germline CDR1 is MNHNS and CDR2 SASEGT. The length of the CDR3 is 14 residues. CDR3 DNA sequence: TGTGCCAGCAGTGAAGGTATTTGGGACAATGAGCAGTTCTTC. It encodes CASSEGIWDNEQFF.

Only one count was recorded for this clone. The chain carries TRBV18 and TRBJ2-7, with D perhaps TRBD1 (5 bases). Trimming took off 5 bases at V and 0 bases at J, with 14 bases between the two ends. The CDR3 has 15 amino acids. The germline V gene encodes CDR1 KGHSH and CDR2 LQKENI. The CDR3 here is CASSEVRALSYEQYF. In nucleotides, the CDR3 is TGTGCCAGCTCAGAAGTCAGGGCTCTCTCCTACGAGCAGTACTTC.

The V call is TRBV18, the J call TRBJ2-7; a weak D match, TRBD1 (6 bases). Trimming stripped 4 bases from V and 0 bases from J, with 16 bases between. Germline lookup yields CDR1 KGHSH and CDR2 LQKENI. The CDR3 is made up of 16 amino acids. The CDR3 sequence: CASSLAGTQFSYEQYF. In nucleotides, the CDR3 is TGTGCCAGCTCACTTGCCGGGACACAATTCTCCTACGAGCAGTACTTC.

This sequence joins TRBV27 and TRBJ1-6; perhaps TRBD1 as D (5 bases). V was trimmed by 0 bases and J by 4 bases, leaving 7 bases between them. CDR1 and CDR2 (germline): MNHEY, SMNVEV (reference sequence). CDR3 size: 15 residues. Written as DNA, the CDR3 is TGTGCCAGCAGTTTATCGGGGACTTATAATTCACCCCTCCACTTT. As protein: CASSLSGTYNSPLHF.

The chain couples TRBV2 to TRBJ2-4; D is perhaps TRBD2 (6 bases). Germline V gene sequence: CDR1 SNHLY, CDR2 FYNNEI. Trimming cost V 7 bases and J 0 bases, with 13 bases left between them. There are 15 residues in the CDR3. This CDR3 reads CASILGGLAKNIQYF. DNA of the CDR3: TGTGCCAGCATCCTGGGGGGACTAGCCAAAAACATTCAGTACTTC.

This clone showed up just a few times. V is TRBV4-2 and J is TRBJ2-2, with D maybe TRBD2 (5 bases). Germline V gives CDR1 LGHNA, CDR2 YNFKEQ. CDR3 length: 14 amino acids. Deletions cut 7 bases from V and 4 bases from J, with 13 bases between. The chain's CDR3 is CASTVTRGTGELFF. The CDR3 region has the DNA TGTGCCAGCACCGTCACCCGGGGCACCGGGGAGCTGTTTTTT.

Only a few counts were recorded for this clone. The gene calls are TRBV28 and TRBJ2-7, with 9 nucleotides matching TRBD1. Germline V gene lookup returns CDR1 MDHEN and CDR2 SYDVKM. The CDR3 is made up of 15 amino acids. The V segment lost 6 bases and the J segment 7 bases; nucleotides outside the gene matches: 13. CDR3 nucleotide sequence: TGTGCCAGCAGGCGTGCCGGGACAGGGACAAAAGAGCAGTACTTC. Its protein is CASRRAGTGTKEQYF.

The CDR3 loop is CASSLGQEYEQYF. The CDR3 nucleotides read TGTGCCAGCAGCTTGGGACAAGAGTACGAGCAGTACTTC. The rearrangement links TRBV11-2 to TRBJ2-7; the D gene is possibly TRBD1 (6 bases). Germline CDR1 is SGHAT and CDR2 is FQNNGV. V lost 3 bases, J lost 4 bases, and 10 bases lay in between. This CDR3 contains 13 residues.

This chain joins TRBV5-1 and TRBJ2-3; TRBD2 agrees at 12 bases. The CDR3 spans 16 residues. From germline, CDR1 is SGHRS and CDR2 YFSETQ. V shed 0 bases and J 2 bases; nucleotides not matched to a gene: 1. The CDR3 reads CASSLGLAGVTDTQYF. Written as DNA, the CDR3 is TGCGCCAGCAGCTTGGGACTAGCGGGGGTCACAGATACGCAGTATTTT.

The sample holds a few counts of this clone. This chain connects TRBV18 to TRBJ1-5, with D possibly being TRBD1 (6 bases). Germline V CDR1 and CDR2: KGHSH, LQKENI. The V and J ends lost 5 bases and 4 bases respectively, with 9 bases between them. The CDR3 is 13 residues long. For the CDR3, the DNA is TGTGCCAGCTCAGAGGACAGAAATCAGCCCCAGCATTTT. Translated: CASSEDRNQPQHF. The complete variable domain, with remaining parts taken from reference TRBV18 and TRBJ1-5, reads NAGVMQNPRHLVRRRGQEARLRCSPMKGHSHVYWYRQLPEEGLKFMVYLQKENIIDESGMPKERFSAEFPKEGPSILRIQQVVRGDSAAYFCASSEDRNQPQHFGDGTRLSIL.

The gene calls are TRBV3-1 (or the pseudogene TRBV3-2) and TRBJ1-1; TRBD1 might be the D (5 bases). This CDR3 spans 14 amino acids. Germline V lookup: CDR1 LGHDT, CDR2 YNNKEL (reference sequence). Deletions cut 2 bases from V and 1 base from J, with 8 bases between. The DNA for the CDR3 is TGTGCCAGCAGCCAACATGGGGGGAACACTGAAGCTTTCTTT. Residues: CASSQHGGNTEAFF.